This T cell receptor (beta chain) appears in the sequencing data of a study of T-cell reconstitution after alpha-beta-depleted transplantation in children. Preparation of the TCRbeta library used unique molecular identifiers. TCRdb itself ran the PCR reads through MiXCR, one entry per CDR3 protein. Of about 610,000 distinct CDR3 sequences detected, 10% appear once; the ten largest clones hold roughly 3.9%. CDR1 is SGHTA, CDR2 FQGNSA, per germline. This CDR3 spans 15 amino acids. V lost 5 bases to trimming and J lost 8 bases; unmatched junction nucleotides: 10. This receptor was identified in a human donor who donated a stem cell graft to a child with acute myeloid leukemia. The rearrangement links TRBV7-2 to TRBJ2-1; 9 bases are shared with TRBD2. The sample in question was PBMCs from the stem cell graft donor, obtained from the stem cell graft. CDR3 sequence: CASSLASSGMYEQFF. CDR3 in DNA: TGTGCCAGCAGCCTCGCGTCTAGCGGGATGTATGAGCAGTTCTTC.